A selection of T cell receptor beta chains follows, all from one sample in a study of shared clonotypes between healthy human individuals. Clones were read by immunoSEQ multiplex PCR, and TCRdb kept only the in-frame ones, dropping some. The data hold roughly 2.2 million clones, with approximately 90% observed a single time. The specimen sequenced was naive CD4+ T cells from PBMCs. These receptors were taken from a man younger than 30 in good health. Some clones in this sample may be carry-over from other donors' samples. Each CDR3 is given with its conserved first and last residue. The D gene is left open where the match is weak. Clone size is shown for a subset of rows, as once, few, many or a class of expanded clone.

clone size	J gene	V gene	D gene	CDR3 protein	CDR3 DNA
NA	TRBJ1-5	TRBV5-6	NA	CASSLSGNQPQHF	TGTGCCAGCAGCTTGTCGGGGAATCAGCCCCAGCATTTT
NA	TRBJ2-7	TRBV2	NA	CASSVGPEVEQYF	TGTGCCAGCAGTGTGGGACCCGAGGTCGAGCAGTACTTC
NA	TRBJ1-3	TRBV19	NA	CASSVTVSGNTIYF	TGTGCCAGTAGTGTTACAGTCTCTGGAAACACCATATATTTT
NA	TRBJ1-1	TRBV5-1	NA	CASSSAGPAGGEAFF	TGCGCCAGCAGCTCGGCGGGACCGGCGGGTGGAGAAGCTTTCTTT
NA	TRBJ1-1	TRBV18	NA	CASSPAMNTEAFF	TGTGCCAGCTCACCGGCCATGAACACTGAAGCTTTCTTT
NA	TRBJ1-2	TRBV2	TRBD1	CASSEWGQTNYGYTF	TGTGCCAGCAGTGAGTGGGGACAGACCAACTATGGCTACACCTTC
NA	TRBJ2-3	TRBV2	TRBD2	CARDGTSGGTDTQYF	TGTGCCAGAGATGGGACTAGCGGGGGGACAGATACGCAGTATTTT
NA	TRBJ2-4	TRBV9	NA	CASSEALAGIQYF	TGTGCCAGCAGCGAAGCTTTGGCGGGCATTCAGTACTTC
NA	TRBJ1-1	TRBV18	TRBD1	CASSPPGQGVLSTEAFF	TGTGCCAGCTCACCACCGGGACAGGGGGTACTGTCCACTGAAGCTTTCTTT
NA	TRBJ2-7	TRBV5-1	NA	CASSLGWTPKSDEQYF	TGCGCCAGCAGCCTTGGTTGGACACCGAAGTCGGACGAGCAGTACTTC
NA	TRBJ2-3	TRBV14	NA	CASSQDPGATQYF	TGTGCCAGCAGCCAAGATCCGGGGGCTACGCAGTATTTT
NA	TRBJ2-1	TRBV28	TRBD2	CASSPPLGSGNNEQFF	TGTGCCAGCAGTCCCCCCTTGGGTAGCGGGAACAATGAGCAGTTCTTC
NA	TRBJ1-4	TRBV10-3	NA	CAISQSPDSYEKLFF	TGTGCCATCAGCCAAAGCCCGGACAGTTATGAAAAACTGTTTTTT
few	TRBJ1-2	TRBV19	TRBD1	CASSRQGDNYGYTF	TGTGCCAGTAGCAGACAGGGTGATAACTATGGCTACACCTTC
NA	TRBJ2-7	TRBV14	NA	CASSQGQGAIYEQYF	TGTGCCAGCAGCCAAGGTCAGGGCGCAATCTACGAGCAGTACTTC
NA	TRBJ1-4	TRBV11-2	NA	CASSFVDYLRNEKLFF	TGTGCCAGCAGTTTCGTCGACTACCTCCGCAATGAAAAACTGTTTTTT
once	TRBJ2-7	TRBV4-2	TRBD2	CASSRGLAGNYEQYF	TGTGCCAGCAGCCGAGGACTAGCGGGGAACTACGAGCAGTACTTC
NA	TRBJ2-5	TRBV4-3	NA	CASSRLHLETQYF	TGCGCCAGCAGCCGCCTACATCTCGAGACCCAGTACTTC
NA	TRBJ2-7	TRBV7-9	NA	CASSLGHSLEQYF	TGTGCCAGCAGCTTAGGACATTCTCTCGAGCAGTACTTC
NA	TRBJ2-5	TRBV2	NA	CASSEWRAETQYF	TGTGCCAGCAGTGAGTGGAGGGCAGAGACCCAGTACTTC
NA	TRBJ2-7	TRBV28	TRBD2	CASRESSGRYEQYF	TGTGCCAGCAGGGAGTCTAGCGGGAGATACGAGCAGTACTTC
NA	TRBJ1-2	TRBV6-5	TRBD1	CASSLQGQGAYGYTF	TGTGCCAGCTCCCTTCAGGGGCAGGGGGCCTATGGCTACACCTTC
NA	TRBJ1-5	TRBV5-1	NA	CASSLGSSGGNQPQHF	TGCGCCAGCAGCTTGGGGTCATCAGGGGGCAATCAGCCCCAGCATTTT
NA	TRBJ2-2	TRBV19	NA	CASSIRSVNGELFF	TGTGCCAGTAGTATCAGGAGCGTTAACGGGGAGCTGTTTTTT
once	TRBJ2-7	TRBV7-9	NA	CASSFLYEQYF	TGTGCCAGCAGCTTTTTGTACGAGCAGTACTTC
NA	TRBJ2-3	TRBV7-6	TRBD1	CASSLAFSPDRAYSTDTQYF	TGTGCCAGCAGCTTAGCTTTCTCTCCGGACAGGGCCTATAGCACAGATACGCAGTATTTT
NA	TRBJ2-1	TRBV6-5	TRBD1	CASADRGYNEQFF	TGTGCCAGCGCTGACAGGGGATACAATGAGCAGTTCTTC
NA	TRBJ2-7	TRBV30	TRBD2	CACNSRQSGSWYEQYF	TGTGCCTGTAATTCGAGACAAAGCGGGAGTTGGTACGAGCAGTACTTC
NA	TRBJ2-5	TRBV19	NA	CASSLEIQETQYF	TGTGCCAGTAGTTTGGAGATCCAAGAGACCCAGTACTTC
NA	TRBJ2-7	TRBV2	NA	CASSEVDEQYF	TGTGCCAGCAGTGAAGTTGACGAGCAGTACTTC
NA	TRBJ2-3	TRBV10-3	NA	CAISDPTTGTPNTLYTQYF	TGTGCCATCAGTGACCCTACGACCGGGACACCTAATACTCTCTATACGCAGTATTTT
NA	TRBJ2-6	TRBV7-3	TRBD1	CASSSQSTGYDGANVLTF	TGTGCCAGCAGCTCCCAATCGACAGGGTATGATGGGGCCAACGTCCTGACTTTC
NA	TRBJ2-2	TRBV7-2	NA	CASSQSHTGELFF	TGTGCCAGCAGTCAAAGCCACACCGGGGAGCTGTTTTTT
NA	TRBJ1-5	TRBV19	NA	CASSWGGDQPQHF	TGTGCCAGTAGTTGGGGTGGGGATCAGCCCCAGCATTTT
NA	TRBJ1-3	TRBV25-1	NA	CASRDLLSGNTIYF	TGTGCCAGCAGGGATCTCCTCTCTGGAAACACCATATATTTT
NA	TRBJ2-7	TRBV15	NA	CATSRDVGREQYF	TGTGCCACCAGCAGAGATGTGGGGCGCGAGCAGTACTTC
NA	TRBJ1-1	TRBV6-5	NA	CASRGRSTEAFF	TGTGCCAGCAGGGGACGGTCCACTGAAGCTTTCTTT
NA	TRBJ2-3	TRBV7-9	NA	CASSLGRGSFTDTQYF	TGTGCCAGCAGCTTAGGTAGGGGAAGCTTCACAGATACGCAGTATTTT
NA	TRBJ2-6	TRBV27	NA	CASSWRAIAPGGGANVLTF	TGTGCCAGCAGTTGGCGGGCTATCGCTCCTGGAGGTGGGGCCAACGTCCTGACTTTC
NA	TRBJ2-5	TRBV5-6	NA	CASSFKRVLRKETQYF	TGTGCCAGCAGCTTTAAGAGGGTCTTGCGCAAAGAGACCCAGTACTTC
once	TRBJ1-4	TRBV2	NA	CASSGSGGSNEKLFF	TGTGCCAGCAGTGGCTCCGGGGGTTCTAATGAAAAACTGTTTTTT
NA	TRBJ1-4	TRBV7-3	NA	CASTSRGWRVRTNEKLFF	TGTGCCAGCACTAGTAGGGGGTGGAGGGTGAGGACTAATGAAAAACTGTTTTTT
NA	TRBJ2-3	TRBV7-2	NA	CASSYRTPPNTDTQYF	TGTGCCAGCAGCTATAGGACTCCGCCAAACACAGATACGCAGTATTTT
once	TRBJ2-2	TRBV5-1	TRBD2	CASSLGTSGITGELFF	TGCGCCAGCAGCTTGGGTACTAGCGGGATCACCGGGGAGCTGTTTTTT
NA	TRBJ2-7	TRBV5-8	NA	CASSLLQGTEQYF	TGTGCCAGCAGCTTGTTACAAGGGACCGAGCAGTACTTC
NA	TRBJ2-3	TRBV5-4	NA	CASSTPSGTDTQYF	TGTGCCAGCAGCACCCCTAGCGGCACAGATACGCAGTATTTT
NA	TRBJ1-2	TRBV28	NA	CASSLRGEAYGYTF	TGTGCCAGCAGTTTAAGGGGAGAGGCCTATGGCTACACCTTC
few	TRBJ1-3	TRBV27	NA	CASRDPFRNTIYF	TGTGCCTCCAGAGACCCGTTTAGAAACACCATATATTTT
NA	TRBJ2-2	TRBV2	TRBD1	CASVDRVNTGELFF	TGTGCCAGCGTAGACAGGGTGAACACCGGGGAGCTGTTTTTT
once	TRBJ1-2	TRBV25-1	NA	CASSERGVYGYTF	TGTGCCAGCAGTGAAAGGGGGGTGTATGGCTACACCTTC
NA	TRBJ2-1	TRBV5-1	NA	CASSFTPESYNEQFF	TGCGCCAGCAGCTTTACTCCAGAGTCCTACAATGAGCAGTTCTTC
NA	TRBJ2-7	TRBV6-6	NA	CASSYFREAYEQYF	TGTGCCAGCAGTTATTTCAGGGAAGCCTACGAGCAGTACTTC
NA	TRBJ1-5	TRBV4-1	TRBD1	CASSYGTALGQPQHF	TGCGCCAGCAGCTATGGGACAGCTTTAGGTCAGCCCCAGCATTTT
NA	TRBJ2-1	TRBV28	TRBD2	CASSSSRLAGVNEQFF	TGTGCCAGCAGCTCCTCTCGACTAGCGGGAGTCAATGAGCAGTTCTTC